These 25 T cell receptor beta chains came from one sample sequenced in a study of identical twins. MiXCR was run by TCRdb on the 5' RACE reads, yielding one entry per CDR3 protein. The sample has about 190,000 distinct CDR3 sequences, less than 20% seen once. These sequences were also reported in another study, on T cells expressing NK-cell markers.

Material: CD8+ T cells sorted from blood. The source is a woman aged 18-30 years in good health.

This clonotype was observed a few times. The rearrangement links TRBV6-1 to TRBJ2-3; maybe TRBD2 (6 bases). This CDR3 has 16 residues. Per the germline V gene, CDR1 is MNHNS and CDR2 is SASEGT. V lost 6 bases and J lost 7, with 23 bases in between. The CDR3 sequence: CASSPTTSRELYTQYF. CDR3 bases: TGTGCCAGCAGCCCTACAACTAGCCGTGAACTCTATACGCAGTATTTT.

V and J are TRBV27 and TRBJ2-1; no firm D call. This CDR3 is built from 13 residues. V was clipped by 9 bases and J by 0 bases, with 9 bases between them. Germline V CDR1 and CDR2: MNHEY, SMNVEV (reference sequence). CDR3 in amino acids: CASGFSSYNEQFF. The CDR3 DNA reads as TGTGCCAGTGGGTTCAGCTCCTACAATGAGCAGTTCTTC.

V and J are TRBV11-2 and TRBJ2-7; 7 positions match TRBD2. The junction had 8 bases not matched to a gene; V was cut back by 4 bases and J by 2 bases. Germline CDR1 SGHAT, CDR2 FQNNGV. The CDR3 consists of 15 residues. The CDR3 is CASSSGTTQTYEQYF. The CDR3 DNA sequence: TGTGCCAGCAGCTCCGGGACTACACAAACCTACGAGCAGTACTTC.

V gene TRBV28 combines with J gene TRBJ1-2, with D perhaps TRBD1 (6 bases). This CDR3 is 13 amino acids long. Germline lookup yields CDR1 MDHEN and CDR2 SYDVKM. The ends were cut back, 6 bases at V and 4 bases at J, with 12 bases in the middle. CDR3 sequence (DNA): TGTGCCAGCAGCTTGGACAGCATCTATGGCTACACCTTC. It translates to CASSLDSIYGYTF.

This rearrangement joins TRBV10-3 to TRBJ2-5, with 7 bases fitting TRBD1. V was pared by 3 bases and J by 9 bases, with 7 bases of the junction left unmatched. CDR3 length equals 13 residues. Germline lookup yields CDR1 ENHRY and CDR2 SYGVKD. CDR3 protein: CAISEDGTAAQYF. Written as DNA, the CDR3 is TGTGCCATCAGTGAAGACGGGACAGCGGCCCAGTACTTC.

V usage is TRBV11-2 and J usage is TRBJ2-4; 10 nucleotides agree with TRBD2. The length of the CDR3 is 15 residues. The V segment lost 8 bases and the J segment 8 bases; nucleotides outside the gene matches: 12. Germline V gives CDR1 SGHAT, CDR2 FQNNGV. Written as DNA, the CDR3 is TGTGCCAGCCGGGGGAGTAGCGGGGGGTGGGACATTCAGTACTTC. Translation: CASRGSSGGWDIQYF.

The chain combines TRBV12-3 or TRBV12-4 with TRBJ1-2, with D possibly TRBD1 on 5 matching bases. V was pared by 3 bases and J by 8 bases, with 13 bases between. This CDR3 has 13 residues. CDR3 residues: CASSLVQDRGYTF. CDR3 DNA sequence: TGTGCCAGCAGTTTGGTACAGGATAGAGGCTACACCTTC.

V usage is TRBV6-2 or TRBV6-3 and J usage is TRBJ2-2; D gene ambiguous. Germline V gives CDR1 MNHEY, CDR2 SVGEGT. The CDR3 contains 16 residues. The V and J ends lost 6 bases and 5 bases respectively, with 19 bases between them. CDR3 sequence: CASRTRLVPNTGELFF. In DNA, the CDR3 is TGTGCCAGCAGAACCCGACTTGTCCCTAATACCGGGGAGCTGTTTTTT.

This clonotype has just a few counts. The chain uses TRBV30 and TRBJ2-3; D is perhaps TRBD1 or TRBD2 (6 bases each). V dropped 6 bases and J dropped 1 base, with 17 bases sitting between them. Looked up from germline, CDR1 is GTSNPN and CDR2 is SVGIG (reference sequence). This CDR3 is built from 15 residues. The CDR3 bases are TGTGCCTGCTCCTTAGGGGGGCGCGGCACAGATACGCAGTATTTT. This translates into CACSLGGRGTDTQYF. Combining the CDR3 with reference TRBV30 and TRBJ2-3 gives the whole variable domain SQTIHQWPATLVQPVGSPLSLECTVEGTSNPNLYWYRQAAGRGLQLLFYSVGIGQISSEVPQNLSASRPQDRQFILSSKKLLLSDSGFYLCACSLGGRGTDTQYFGPGTRLTVL.

The chain joins TRBV27 to TRBJ2-2; 11 bases fit TRBD2. J was trimmed by 6 bases and V by 3 bases; bases with no gene match: 3. CDR1 is MNHEY and CDR2 is SMNVEV in the germline V gene (reference sequence). CDR3 length: 15 amino acids. The CDR3 is CASSFLAGGPGELFF. In nucleotides, the CDR3 is TGTGCCAGCAGTTTCTTAGCGGGAGGGCCCGGGGAGCTGTTTTTT.

At least ten counts were recorded for this clonotype. The chain recombines TRBV7-9 with TRBJ1-1; D remains ambiguous. The CDR3 has 11 amino acids. V lost 3 bases and J 8 bases, leaving 7 bases between the germline ends. Germline loops: CDR1 SEHNR, CDR2 FQNEAQ (reference sequence). CDR3 residues: CASSFQAEAFF. The CDR3 region has the DNA TGTGCCAGCAGCTTCCAGGCCGAAGCTTTCTTT.

Only a few counts were recorded for this clonotype. The chain is built from TRBV12-3 or TRBV12-4 and TRBJ1-1; D is unclear. CDR3 length: 13 residues. V lost 6 bases and J 0 bases, leaving 8 bases between the germline ends. The DNA of the CDR3 is TGTGCCAGCAGAGGACGCCTGAACACTGAAGCTTTCTTT. Its translation: CASRGRLNTEAFF.

This chain links TRBV6-1 with TRBJ2-1; 8 nucleotides align to TRBD2. V lost 5 bases and J lost 4; bases outside the gene matches: 7. The CDR3 has 15 amino acids. Germline V gene data show CDR1 as MNHNS and CDR2 as SASEGT. The CDR3 coding sequence is TGTGCCAGCAGTCTTCGAACTAGCGGTTACAATGAGCAGTTCTTC. This translates into CASSLRTSGYNEQFF.

There are many counts of this clonotype. The chain couples TRBV6-1 to TRBJ2-7; tentative D call: TRBD1 (6 bases). From germline, CDR1 is MNHNS and CDR2 SASEGT. The CDR3 totals 15 residues. Between the trimmed V and J ends, which lost 2 bases and 0 bases, there was a span of 11 bases. CDR3 in amino acids: CASSELTGSSYEQYF. CDR3 DNA: TGTGCCAGCAGTGAACTTACAGGGAGCTCCTACGAGCAGTACTTC.

The chain links TRBV27 to TRBJ2-2; 7 nucleotides line up with TRBD2. The CDR3 extends over 16 amino acids. V shed 5 bases, J shed 6 bases, and the junction held 12 bases outside the gene matches. CDR1 and CDR2 (germline): MNHEY, SMNVEV (reference sequence). DNA for the CDR3: TGTGCCAGCAGTCCCATTCTCCGGGACTATTCCGGGGAGCTGTTTTTT. Encoded protein: CASSPILRDYSGELFF.

The rearrangement joins TRBV10-3 to TRBJ2-7; no firm D call. V lost 6 bases and J lost 0, with 12 bases in between. The CDR3 spans 14 residues. Germline V lookup: CDR1 ENHRY, CDR2 SYGVKD. In DNA form, the CDR3 reads TGTGCCATCAGCCCCGCAGGTGACTCCTACGAGCAGTACTTC. This sequence encodes CAISPAGDSYEQYF.

This clonotype was detected a few times. This chain links TRBV12-3 or TRBV12-4 with TRBJ1-4, with a possible D match to TRBD1 (6 bases). V lost 2 bases and J lost 8, with 18 bases in between. The length of the CDR3 is 16 residues. Here the CDR3 reads CASSLRQGRVSEKLFF. Here the CDR3 DNA reads TGTGCCAGCAGTTTACGCCAGGGGAGGGTTAGCGAAAAACTGTTTTTT.

This chain joins TRBV7-9 and TRBJ2-7; D remains unclear. The CDR3 has 13 residues. Germline V lookup: CDR1 SEHNR, CDR2 FQNEAQ (reference sequence). The V end lost 3 bases, the J end lost 4 bases, and 10 bases lay between the germline ends. CDR3 nucleotide sequence: TGTGCCAGCAGCTTGCCAGACAATTACGAGCAGTACTTC. Translation gives CASSLPDNYEQYF.

This clonotype has only a few counts. V is TRBV27 and J is TRBJ2-1; TRBD1 is a possible D gene (5 bases). The germline V and J ends were trimmed by 6 bases and 8 bases, with 17 bases remaining between them. The CDR3 is made up of 14 amino acids. Germline CDR1 and CDR2: MNHEY and SMNVEV (reference sequence). The CDR3 nucleotides read TGTGCCAGCAGGGGCCTTGGGGCGTGGGATGAGCAGTTCTTC. It specifies CASRGLGAWDEQFF.

This clonotype has a handful of counts. The chain couples TRBV20-1 to TRBJ2-7, with 7 bases matching TRBD1. The CDR3 has 13 residues. After removal of 3 bases from V and 2 bases from J, the junction contained 4 bases not matched to a gene. Per germline, CDR1 DFQATT and CDR2 SNEGSKA (reference sequence). The CDR3 DNA sequence: TGCAGTGCTAGGAGACAGGGAACCTACGAGCAGTACTTC. Its protein is CSARRQGTYEQYF.

Here the CDR3 reads CSASGGFLTLYGYTF. DNA of the CDR3: TGCAGTGCTAGTGGGGGGTTTCTAACTCTCTATGGCTACACCTTC. The chain recombines TRBV20-1 with TRBJ1-2, with TRBD1 as a possible D gene (5 bases). This CDR3 spans 15 amino acids. The ends were cut back, 3 bases at V and 4 bases at J, with 18 bases in the middle. Germline CDR1 reads DFQATT; CDR2 reads SNEGSKA (reference sequence).

This chain uses TRBV7-6 with TRBJ2-7, with 12 bases that match TRBD2. The germline gives CDR1 SGHVS, CDR2 FNYEAQ. CDR3 size: 17 residues. V dropped 4 bases and J dropped 4; count of bases not matched to a gene: 11. CDR3 sequence (DNA): TGTGCCAGCAGCTACCTAGCGGGAGGGCCCGTGGGGTACGAGCAGTACTTC. This translates into CASSYLAGGPVGYEQYF.

This chain uses TRBV3-1 with TRBJ2-2, with D unclear. The V end lost 7 bases, the J end lost 1 base, and 7 bases lay between the germline ends. This CDR3 region has 13 residues. Per germline, CDR1 LGHDT and CDR2 YNNKEL (reference sequence). The CDR3 bases are TGTGCCAGCAAGCCTGAGAACACCGGGGAGCTGTTTTTT. Translation gives CASKPENTGELFF.

The sample holds many counts of this clonotype. The rearrangement uses TRBV10-3 and TRBJ2-1; D is uncertain. This CDR3 is 19 amino acids long. The V gene's germline CDR1 is ENHRY and CDR2 SYGVKD. V lost 4 bases, J lost 0 bases, and 22 bases lay in between. CDR3 region: CAISGSNPSRPISYNEQFF. DNA for the CDR3: TGTGCCATCAGTGGATCCAATCCCAGTCGCCCCATCTCCTACAATGAGCAGTTCTTC.

Only a few counts were recorded for this clonotype. The chain combines TRBV10-2 with TRBJ2-3; 15 nucleotides line up with TRBD2. The V gene end was trimmed by 7 bases and the J gene end by 0 bases; junction bases not matched to a gene: 11. This CDR3 is 19 amino acids long. Germline V CDR1 and CDR2: WSHSY, SAAADI. DNA of the CDR3: TGCGCCAGCATTCCGGGACTAGCGGGGGGTCTGACTAGCACAGATACGCAGTATTTT. Residues: CASIPGLAGGLTSTDTQYF.